This passage covers 24 T cell receptor beta chains from one sample sequenced in a study of blood T cell repertoires in COVID-19. Only in-frame clones appear in the TCRdb table, and some are missing; sequencing was by immunoSEQ multiplex PCR. The sample consists of nearly 60,000 clones, over 75% of them appearing once. Sequenced: peripheral blood. The receptors were sampled from a man aged 35 to 55 with active COVID-19.

The rearrangement links TRBV10-1 to TRBJ2-7; TRBD2 matches at 7 bases. V trimming: 0 bases; J trimming: 6 bases; junction bases outside the gene matches: 11. The CDR3 runs to 16 residues. The V gene's germline CDR1 is WNHNN and CDR2 SYGVQD (reference sequence). CDR3 bases: TGCGCCAGCAGTGAGTCGAAGCCGAGCGGGGTTCCCGAGCAGTACTTC. Its protein product is CASSESKPSGVPEQYF.

The chain has TRBV5-1 and TRBJ2-7, with TRBD2 matching over 9 bases. With 3 bases clipped from V and 5 bases from J, the junction kept 6 bases outside the gene matches. The CDR3 runs to 14 residues. CDR1 and CDR2 from the germline V gene are SGHRS and YFSETQ. The CDR3 loop is CASSSPGTSNEQYF. CDR3 nucleotides: TGCGCCAGCAGCTCCCCCGGGACTAGCAACGAGCAGTACTTC.

V is TRBV5-5 and J is TRBJ1-2; 9 nucleotides match TRBD1. The J segment lost 11 bases and the V segment lost 1 base, leaving 9 bases of the junction unmatched. This CDR3 spans 14 amino acids. Germline V gene sequence: CDR1 SGHKS, CDR2 YYEKEE (reference sequence). This chain's CDR3 is CASSLLFGTGLYTF. The CDR3 DNA reads TGTGCCAGCAGCTTGCTTTTCGGGACAGGGCTATACACCTTC.

The CDR3 region has the DNA TGTGCCAGCAGCCCGTGGGGGGACAGCACAGATACGCAGTATTTT. Translating it yields CASSPWGDSTDTQYF. J is TRBJ2-3 and V is TRBV7-2; maybe TRBD2 (6 bases). Trimming cost V 5 bases and J 0 bases, with 12 bases left between them. From germline, CDR1 is SGHTA and CDR2 FQGNSA. The CDR3 is made up of 15 amino acids. Together with reference TRBV7-2 and TRBJ2-3, the CDR3 gives the full variable domain: GAGVSQSPSNKVTEKGKDVELRCDPISGHTALYWYRQSLGQGLEFLIYFQGNSAPDKSGLPSDRFSAERTGGSVSTLTIQRTQQEDSAVYLCASSPWGDSTDTQYFGPGTRLTVL.

The CDR3: CASSLGSGRDYEQFF. CDR3 coding DNA: TGTGCCAGCAGCTTAGGGAGCGGGAGGGACTATGAGCAGTTCTTC. The J gene is TRBJ2-1, the V gene TRBV7-2, with TRBD2 matching 10 bases. Germline V gene lookup returns CDR1 SGHTA and CDR2 FQGNSA. V lost 1 base and J lost 8; bases outside the gene matches: 5. The CDR3 runs to 15 residues.

This sequence joins TRBV6-2 or TRBV6-3 and TRBJ1-6; TRBD1 matches at 8 bases. The CDR3 runs 15 residues. CDR1 is MNHEY, CDR2 SVGEGT, per germline. The J segment lost 6 bases and the V segment lost 7 bases, leaving 8 bases of the junction unmatched. The chain's CDR3 is CASTPGQVPNSPLHF. CDR3 nucleotide sequence: TGTGCCAGCACCCCGGGACAGGTCCCTAATTCACCCCTCCACTTT.

V gene TRBV11-2 combines with J gene TRBJ2-1; TRBD2 matches 11 bases. The CDR3 is 15 amino acids. The V segment lost 7 bases and the J segment 7 bases; nucleotides outside the gene matches: 9. In germline, CDR1 is SGHAT, CDR2 FQNNGV. CDR3 residues: CASTWAGLAVNEQFF. CDR3 DNA sequence: TGTGCCAGCACCTGGGCGGGACTAGCGGTGAATGAGCAGTTCTTC.

This clone appeared once. J is TRBJ1-1 and V is TRBV15; D perhaps matches TRBD1 (6 bases). In germline, CDR1 is LNHNV, CDR2 YYDKDF (reference sequence). Trimming pared 4 bases from V and 4 bases from J, leaving 13 bases between. The CDR3 has 14 amino acids. The CDR3 bases are TGTGCCACCAGCACTGCCGGGACACGCACTGAAGCTTTCTTT. Translating gives CATSTAGTRTEAFF.

The chain is built from TRBV4-1 and TRBJ2-3, with D perhaps matching TRBD2 (6 bases). V was shortened by 1 base and J by 1 base, with 9 bases between the two germline ends. The CDR3 length is 15 residues. Per germline, CDR1 MGHRA and CDR2 YSYEKL. CDR3 sequence: CASSQGSGGTDTQYF. CDR3 bases: TGCGCCAGCAGCCAAGGTTCGGGAGGCACAGATACGCAGTATTTT.

This clone appeared a single time. Here the CDR3 DNA reads TGTGCCATCAGGGGGGGACAGGGATCCTTTGCCTATGGCTACACCTTC. This translates into CAIRGGQGSFAYGYTF. J is TRBJ1-2 and V is TRBV10-3; TRBD1 aligns across 9 bases. Germline V gives CDR1 ENHRY, CDR2 SYGVKD. This CDR3 is built from 16 residues. J gave up 4 bases and V 6 bases, and 12 bases lay outside the gene matches.

With respect to this clone: Mismatch with germline at one junction end may stem from a read error. This chain links TRBV4-1 with TRBJ1-6, with D possibly TRBD1 on 5 matching bases. Per the germline V gene, CDR1 is MGHRA and CDR2 is YSYEKL. This CDR3 is 15 amino acids long. DNA of the CDR3: TGCGTCAGCAGCCAAGCCCAGGGAGGCAATTCACCCCTCCACTTT. Translated: CVSSQAQGGNSPLHF.

This clone has only a few counts. This chain links TRBV12-3 or TRBV12-4 with TRBJ1-6; the D is unclear. The V and J ends lost 2 bases and 11 bases respectively, with 7 bases between them. The CDR3 contains 12 residues. CDR3 DNA: TGTGCCAGCAGTTTAAATGGGCCACCCCTCCACTTT. This translates into CASSLNGPPLHF.

This chain links TRBV7-2 with TRBJ1-5; weak D call: TRBD1 (6 bases). Germline CDR1 is SGHTA and CDR2 is FQGNSA. Trimming removed 5 bases at V and 4 bases at J, with 15 bases between. The CDR3 contains 15 residues. The CDR3 DNA follows: TGTGCCAGCAGCCCGCAACAGGGAGGGAATCAGCCCCAGCATTTT. It yields the protein CASSPQQGGNQPQHF.

V usage is TRBV4-1 and J usage is TRBJ1-4; the D gene is possibly TRBD1 (6 bases). The CDR3 runs to 14 residues. V lost 7 bases to trimming and J lost 0 bases, with 9 bases between them. The germline gives CDR1 MGHRA, CDR2 YSYEKL. As DNA, the CDR3 is TGCGCCAGCACCAACAGGGCAACTAATGAAAAACTGTTTTTT. As protein: CASTNRATNEKLFF.

For this clone: Other DNA sequences in the same sample also yield this CDR3. The chain carries TRBV9 and TRBJ2-2, with 12 bases aligning to TRBD2. Germline assignment: CDR1 SGDLS and CDR2 YYNGEE. V was clipped by 4 bases and J by 8 bases; unmatched bases: 9. This CDR3 has 16 residues. CDR3 loop: CASSPRLAGATGELFF. The DNA for the CDR3 is TGTGCCAGCAGCCCGCGACTAGCGGGAGCTACAGGGGAGCTGTTTTTT. Using reference TRBV9 and TRBJ2-2 for the parts outside the CDR3, the full variable domain is DSGVTQTPKHLITATGQRVTLRCSPRSGDLSVYWYQQSLDQGLQFLIQYYNGEERAKGNILERFSAQQFPDLHSELNLSSLELGDSALYFCASSPRLAGATGELFFGEGSRLTVL.

The V call is TRBV4-1, the J call TRBJ1-5; tentative D call: TRBD1 (5 bases). Germline loops: CDR1 MGHRA, CDR2 YSYEKL. CDR3 length equals 15 residues. Trimming removed 1 base from V and 7 bases from J, with 14 bases in between. CDR3 region: CASSQGSGQVQPQHF. The CDR3 DNA reads TGCGCCAGCAGCCAAGGCTCAGGACAAGTACAGCCCCAGCATTTT.

V is TRBV11-1 and J is TRBJ2-3, with 8 bases matching TRBD2. Per the germline V gene, CDR1 is SGHAT and CDR2 is FQDESV (reference sequence). The CDR3 spans 15 residues. With V trimmed by 5 bases and J by 1 base, 5 bases remained unmatched. The CDR3 sequence: CASSLTSVGTDTQYF. The CDR3 DNA sequence: TGTGCCAGCAGCCTGACTAGCGTAGGCACAGATACGCAGTATTTT.

V and J are TRBV10-3 and TRBJ2-2, with TRBD2 matching over 9 bases. The trim removed 2 bases at V and 7 bases at J, leaving 11 bases unmatched. This CDR3 spans 17 amino acids. CDR1 is ENHRY and CDR2 is SYGVKD in the germline V gene. CDR3 protein: CAISETGSGRQVGELFF. DNA of the CDR3: TGTGCCATCAGTGAGACCGGAAGCGGGAGGCAAGTCGGGGAGCTGTTTTTT.

The V gene is TRBV5-1, the J gene TRBJ2-6; D call uncertain. The CDR3 totals 15 residues. Per germline, CDR1 SGHRS and CDR2 YFSETQ. V lost 1 base and J lost 0, with 5 bases in between. The CDR3 sequence: CASSLSRSGANVLTF. DNA of the CDR3: TGCGCCAGCAGCTTGTCGCGCTCTGGGGCCAACGTCCTGACTTTC.

The rearrangement links TRBV10-1 to TRBJ2-3; tentative D call: TRBD2 (6 bases). V was clipped by 6 bases and J by 3 bases, with 10 bases between them. The CDR3 is 13 residues long. Per the germline V gene, CDR1 is WNHNN and CDR2 is SYGVQD (reference sequence). In DNA, the CDR3 is TGCGCCAGCAGCCCGGGGACTACAGATACGCAGTATTTT. It is translated as CASSPGTTDTQYF.

The chain carries TRBV3-1 (or the pseudogene TRBV3-2) and TRBJ2-2, with TRBD2 identical over 8 bases. V was pared by 4 bases and J by 6 bases, with 4 bases of the junction left unmatched. This CDR3 has 14 amino acids. Germline assignment: CDR1 LGHDT and CDR2 YNNKEL (reference sequence). The CDR3 sequence: CASSPTSVAGELFF. The CDR3 bases are TGTGCCAGCAGCCCGACTAGCGTGGCCGGGGAGCTGTTTTTT.

The chain employs TRBV7-2 and TRBJ2-3; TRBD2 agrees at 8 bases. Germline CDR1 is SGHTA and CDR2 is FQGNSA. The CDR3 length is 17 residues. Trimming cost V 4 bases and J 2 bases; bases outside gene matches: 11. The CDR3 nucleotides read TGTGCCAGCAGCTCGCTTTCGGGAGGGGGTTACACAGATACGCAGTATTTT. Its translation is CASSSLSGGGYTDTQYF.

The chain has TRBV4-1 and TRBJ2-7; 8 nucleotides align to TRBD2. The CDR3 consists of 16 residues. J gave up 4 bases and V 0 bases, and 8 bases lay outside the gene matches. Germline loops: CDR1 MGHRA, CDR2 YSYEKL. CDR3 loop: CASSQEMWREAYEQYF. DNA for the CDR3: TGCGCCAGCAGCCAAGAAATGTGGCGGGAGGCTTACGAGCAGTACTTC.

The chain is built from TRBV5-1 and TRBJ2-2, with 9 nucleotides matching TRBD1. V was clipped by 4 bases and J by 7 bases; unmatched bases: 11. This CDR3 comprises 16 residues. The germline V gene has CDR1 SGHRS and CDR2 YFSETQ. The CDR3 here is CASSTSTGGEDGELFF. Here the CDR3 DNA reads TGCGCCAGCAGCACCTCCACAGGGGGCGAGGACGGGGAGCTGTTTTTT. Full variable domain (rest looked up from reference TRBV5-1 and TRBJ2-2): KAGVTQTPRYLIKTRGQQVTLSCSPISGHRSVSWYQQTPGQGLQFLFEYFSETQRNKGNFPGRFSGRQFSNSRSEMNVSTLELGDSALYLCASSTSTGGEDGELFFGEGSRLTVL.